This TCR beta chain was profiled in a study of identical twins. TCRdb recomputed calls from the 5' RACE reads with MiXCR, one row per CDR3 protein. The profile shows 1.5 million to 2 million distinct CDR3 sequences, about 31% of them singletons. This CDR3 comprises 15 residues. After removal of 4 bases from V and 6 bases from J, the junction contained 5 bases not matched to a gene. Germline CDR1 is MNHEY and CDR2 is SVGAGI. The clonotype was recovered from a newborn girl in good health. The chain links TRBV6-5 to TRBJ2-1; 11 nucleotides align to TRBD1. Material for sequencing was cord blood. The CDR3 protein is CASSLDRGRSNEQFF. CDR3 coding DNA: TGTGCCAGCAGTTTGGACAGGGGGCGTAGCAATGAGCAGTTCTTC.